Sequencing of this T cell receptor beta chain was carried out in a study of T-cell reconstitution after alpha-beta-depleted transplantation in children. Points from the study as a whole: Expanded graft clones, several hundred of them, were reportedly the source of alpha-beta T cells about two months after transplant. One year post-transplant, T-cell counts and diversity were largely derived from T cells produced anew. Recipient T cells and thymic progenitors that survived gave rise to the high TCRbeta diversity observed at day 60 in some patients.

V trimming: 2 bases; J trimming: 4 bases; junction bases outside the gene matches: 5. Germline CDR1 is SGHRS and CDR2 is YFSETQ. The CDR3 has 16 amino acids. The authors prepared the TCRbeta library with unique molecular identifiers. TCRdb redid the calling of the PCR reads with MiXCR, one entry per CDR3 protein. Among about a million distinct CDR3 sequences listed, about 29% were seen once. This clonotype was seen only a few times. What it binds is unknown. The rearrangement uses TRBV5-1 and TRBJ2-1; 11 bases are shared with TRBD2. Sequencing was performed on PBMCs, mostly from graft donor cells, taken 360 days after TCRalphabeta/CD19-depleted stem cell transplant. The sequence was collected from a boy under two years old who had a stem cell transplant for SCID, so the T cells may come from the graft donor. CDR3 protein: CASSFPLAGAYNEQFF. DNA of the CDR3: TGCGCCAGCAGCTTCCCACTAGCGGGGGCTTACAATGAGCAGTTCTTC.